A single sample gave rise to the 17 T cell receptor beta chains below, sequenced in a study of Tregs in tolerant kidney transplant recipients (dated by TCRdb to the late 2010s). Reading the label with the study, this specimen's time point is: blood sample drawn before combined kidney and bone marrow transplant. Library preparation used the immunoSEQ multiplex PCR assay. Here the immuneACCESS table is served through TCRdb, limited to in-frame sequences with V and J called. Missing clones are a known gap in these copies; in checked studies unresolved V genes cover under half, and the rest lacks a known reason. The sample has 75,000 to 85,000 clones on record, 75% to 95% of them singletons. The ten largest clones add up to 0.34% of the sample. Material: Tregs from blood, obtained before the transplant. Source of these receptors: a human donor who received a combined kidney and bone marrow transplant.

The V and J genes are TRBV10-2 and TRBJ2-1; 10 bases agree with TRBD2. CDR3 length: 17 amino acids. V gave up 3 bases and J gave up 0 bases; unmatched junction bases: 5. Germline V gives CDR1 WSHSY, CDR2 SAAADI. CDR3: CASSELAGRGSYNEQFF. The CDR3 DNA reads TGCGCCAGCAGTGAACTAGCGGGGAGGGGCTCCTACAATGAGCAGTTCTTC.

V usage is TRBV6-6 and J usage is TRBJ1-5; no reliable D call. The CDR3 extends over 11 amino acids. V dropped 3 bases and J dropped 9 bases, with 6 bases sitting between them. The V gene's germline CDR1 is MNHNY and CDR2 SVGAGI (reference sequence). In DNA, the CDR3 is TGTGCCAGCAGTTATATGGGGCCCCAGCATTTT. Protein sequence: CASSYMGPQHF.

The gene calls are TRBV2 and TRBJ2-5; TRBD2 might be the D (5 bases). Germline V gene lookup returns CDR1 SNHLY and CDR2 FYNNEI. Trimming took 2 bases from V and 13 from J, leaving 17 bases between them. This CDR3 is built from 13 residues. CDR3 sequence: CASSELAGRLLYF. The CDR3 DNA sequence: TGTGCCAGCAGTGAACTGGCGGGTCGTCTCTTGTACTTC.

This chain joins TRBV27 and TRBJ2-7; D is undetermined. V lost 0 bases and J 1 base, leaving 7 bases between the germline ends. This CDR3 spans 14 amino acids. The germline CDR1 and CDR2 sequences are MNHEY and SMNVEV (reference sequence). The CDR3 protein is CASSLSWNSYEQYF. In DNA form, the CDR3 reads TGTGCCAGCAGTTTATCGTGGAATTCCTACGAGCAGTACTTC.

The J gene is TRBJ2-7, the V gene TRBV7-2; 9 bases are shared with TRBD1. CDR3 length: 15 residues. With V trimmed by 5 bases and J by 0 bases, 5 bases remained unmatched. Germline CDR1 reads SGHTA; CDR2 reads FQGNSA. The CDR3 loop is CASSGRQGGSYEQYF. The CDR3 nucleotides are TGTGCCAGCAGCGGACGACAGGGGGGCTCCTACGAGCAGTACTTC.

This rearrangement joins TRBV5-5 to TRBJ1-3; D might be TRBD1 (5 bases). V was clipped by 0 bases and J by 0 bases, with 10 bases between them. The CDR3 totals 16 residues. Germline V gives CDR1 SGHKS, CDR2 YYEKEE (reference sequence). The CDR3 here is CASSLGQTHSGNTIYF. The CDR3 bases are TGTGCCAGCAGCTTGGGACAGACCCACTCTGGAAACACCATATATTTT.

The J gene is TRBJ1-1, the V gene TRBV2; 7 bases fit TRBD1. Germline V CDR1 and CDR2: SNHLY, FYNNEI. After removal of 2 bases from V and 5 bases from J, the junction contained 2 bases not matched to a gene. The CDR3 has 13 residues. The CDR3 region is CASSERGQTEAFF. As DNA, the CDR3 is TGTGCCAGCAGTGAAAGGGGGCAGACTGAAGCTTTCTTT.

V is TRBV15 and J is TRBJ1-6; D remains ambiguous. V lost 0 bases, J lost 6 bases, and 9 bases lay in between. The CDR3 consists of 15 residues. The germline V gene encodes CDR1 LNHNV and CDR2 YYDKDF (reference sequence). This chain's CDR3 is CATSRDPGSNSPLHF. The CDR3 nucleotides read TGTGCCACCAGCAGAGATCCCGGGTCTAATTCACCCCTCCACTTT.

The rearrangement uses TRBV9 and TRBJ1-2; no clear D. CDR1 is SGDLS and CDR2 is YYNGEE in the germline V gene. The CDR3 extends over 13 amino acids. Trimming left V 0 bases short and J 3 bases short, with 6 bases between. The CDR3: CASSVDSYYGYTF. Here the CDR3 DNA reads TGTGCCAGCAGCGTAGACAGCTACTATGGCTACACCTTC.

The gene calls are TRBV11-2 and TRBJ1-2; TRBD1 matches 8 bases. V lost 1 base, J lost 2 bases, and 6 bases stayed unmatched. The CDR3 has 16 residues. CDR1 and CDR2 from the germline V gene are SGHAT and FQNNGV. The CDR3 sequence is CASSLGTGIGNYGYTF. DNA of the CDR3: TGTGCCAGCAGCTTAGGGACAGGGATCGGGAACTATGGCTACACCTTC.

This clone was observed a single time. The chain recombines TRBV10-3 with TRBJ2-3, with a weak D call TRBD1 (5 bases). The ends were cut back, 7 bases at V and 2 bases at J, with 13 bases in the middle. The CDR3 sequence is 14 residues long. Germline V gives CDR1 ENHRY, CDR2 SYGVKD. Written as DNA, the CDR3 is TGTGCCATCATGAGGCAGGGTGTCACAGATACGCAGTATTTT. It translates to CAIMRQGVTDTQYF.

The chain combines TRBV9 with TRBJ2-7; 10 bases are shared with TRBD1. Per germline, CDR1 SGDLS and CDR2 YYNGEE. CDR3 length: 15 amino acids. Trimming cost V 0 bases and J 3 bases; bases outside gene matches: 3. As DNA, the CDR3 is TGTGCCAGCAGCGTAGCGGGACAGGGGATCTACGAGCAGTACTTC. This encodes CASSVAGQGIYEQYF.

CDR3 protein: CASTKTGPREKLFF. The CDR3 DNA reads as TGTGCCAGCACCAAGACAGGACCCAGGGAAAAACTGTTTTTT. The genes are TRBV6-5 and TRBJ1-4; possible D gene TRBD1, 6 bases. Germline CDR1 is MNHEY and CDR2 is SVGAGI. Trimming removed 7 bases at V and 8 bases at J, with 17 bases between. This CDR3 has 14 amino acids.

The chain joins TRBV27 to TRBJ2-7; TRBD1 matches at 9 bases. The V gene end was trimmed by 5 bases and the J gene end by 5 bases; junction bases not matched to a gene: 13. The germline V gene encodes CDR1 MNHEY and CDR2 SMNVEV (reference sequence). The CDR3 is made up of 16 amino acids. This chain's CDR3 is CASSAGQGKGQNEQYF. The CDR3 DNA reads as TGTGCCAGCAGTGCCGGACAGGGGAAAGGGCAGAACGAGCAGTACTTC.

This clone came up once. V usage is TRBV28 and J usage is TRBJ2-1; no firm D call. The CDR3 has 12 amino acids. The V gene lost 6 bases and the J gene lost 6 bases, with 9 bases spanning the gap. CDR1 MDHEN and CDR2 SYDVKM come from the germline V gene. CDR3 residues: CASSPFGNEQFF. CDR3 in DNA: TGTGCCAGCAGCCCCTTTGGCAATGAGCAGTTCTTC.

This chain links TRBV29-1 with TRBJ2-3, with D unclear. The germline V gene has CDR1 SQVTM and CDR2 ANQGSEA. Trimming pared 5 bases from V and 4 bases from J, leaving 10 bases between. This CDR3 has 12 residues. The CDR3 sequence is CSVSRRADTQYF. The CDR3 DNA is TGCAGCGTTAGCCGCCGCGCAGATACGCAGTATTTT.

This chain connects TRBV28 to TRBJ2-7; D gene unclear. Germline V lookup: CDR1 MDHEN, CDR2 SYDVKM. Trimming removed 4 bases from V and 6 bases from J, with 16 bases in between. This CDR3 spans 14 amino acids. The CDR3 spells CASSSVSLVSEQYF. In nucleotides, the CDR3 is TGTGCCAGCAGTTCGGTGTCGCTAGTGTCCGAGCAGTACTTC.